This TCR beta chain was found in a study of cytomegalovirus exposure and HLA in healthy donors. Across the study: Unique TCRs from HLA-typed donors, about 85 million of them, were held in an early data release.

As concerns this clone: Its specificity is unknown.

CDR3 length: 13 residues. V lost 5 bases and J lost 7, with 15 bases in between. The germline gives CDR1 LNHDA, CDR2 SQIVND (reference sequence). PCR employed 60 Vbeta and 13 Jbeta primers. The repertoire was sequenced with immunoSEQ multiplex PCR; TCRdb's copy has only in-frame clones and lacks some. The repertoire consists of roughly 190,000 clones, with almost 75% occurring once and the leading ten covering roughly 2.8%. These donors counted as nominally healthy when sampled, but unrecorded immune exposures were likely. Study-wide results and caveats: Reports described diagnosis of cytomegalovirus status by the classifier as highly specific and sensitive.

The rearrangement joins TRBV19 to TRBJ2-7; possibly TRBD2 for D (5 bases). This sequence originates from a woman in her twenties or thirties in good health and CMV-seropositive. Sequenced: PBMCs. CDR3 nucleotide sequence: TGTGCCAGTAGTGCCTTGGACTGGGGAGAGCAGTACTTC. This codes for CASSALDWGEQYF.